This entry lists 32 T cell receptor beta chains sequenced from one sample in a study of cytomegalovirus exposure and HLA in healthy donors. The PCR was carried out with 60 Vbeta primers and 13 Jbeta primers. The repertoire was sequenced with immunoSEQ multiplex PCR; TCRdb's copy has only in-frame clones and lacks some. The sample shows some 250,000 clones, roughly 87% of them seen only once. Material for sequencing was PBMCs. The receptors were gathered from a middle-aged woman in good health and CMV-seropositive.

The genes are TRBV9 and TRBJ2-7; 7 bases fit TRBD1. There are 15 residues in the CDR3. CDR1 is SGDLS, CDR2 YYNGEE, per germline. J was trimmed by 5 bases and V by 4 bases; bases with no gene match: 12. This chain's CDR3 is CASSPYDRVGDEQYF. The DNA for the CDR3 is TGTGCCAGCAGCCCCTACGACAGGGTCGGAGACGAGCAGTACTTC.

The chain uses TRBV7-3 and TRBJ2-1; TRBD1 might be the D (6 bases). The CDR3 loop spans 16 amino acids. Deletions cut 0 bases from V and 3 bases from J, with 12 bases between. The germline CDR1 and CDR2 sequences are SGHTA and FQGTGA. CDR3 region: CASSLTGQGLYNEQFF. Here the CDR3 DNA reads TGTGCCAGCAGCTTAACGGGTCAGGGGCTCTACAATGAGCAGTTCTTC. The variable domain in full, with the rest retrieved from reference TRBV7-3 and TRBJ2-1, is GAGVSQTPSNKVTEKGKYVELRCDPISGHTALYWYRQSLGQGPEFLIYFQGTGAADDSGLPNDRFFAVRPEGSVSTLKIQRTERGDSAVYLCASSLTGQGLYNEQFFGPGTRLTVL.

DNA of the CDR3: TGCGCCAGCAGCTTCGGGGGGGGATTCTACAATGAGCAGTTCTTC. Its translation is CASSFGGGFYNEQFF. V gene TRBV5-1 combines with J gene TRBJ2-1; 8 nucleotides agree with TRBD2. Trimming took 2 bases from V and 3 from J; bases not matched to a gene: 4. Germline CDR1 and CDR2: SGHRS and YFSETQ. The CDR3 has 15 residues.

This sequence joins TRBV19 and TRBJ1-2; 9 bases map to TRBD1. V gave up 4 bases and J gave up 6 bases; unmatched junction bases: 9. CDR3 size: 15 residues. Germline CDR1 is LNHDA and CDR2 is SQIVND (reference sequence). In DNA form, the CDR3 reads TGTGCCAGTAGTAACCAACAGGGGGCTAAGAATGGCTACACCTTC. Amino acids: CASSNQQGAKNGYTF.

The V and J genes are TRBV27 and TRBJ2-7, with D perhaps matching TRBD2 (7 bases). The germline V and J ends were trimmed by 0 bases and 4 bases, with 16 bases remaining between them. The CDR3 totals 16 residues. From germline, CDR1 is MNHEY and CDR2 SMNVEV (reference sequence). CDR3 sequence: CASSLSRGGGTYEQYF. The CDR3, as DNA: TGTGCCAGCAGTTTATCGAGGGGGGGCGGAACTTACGAGCAGTACTTC.

The rearrangement links TRBV7-6 to TRBJ1-2; the match to TRBD1 covers 8 bases. This CDR3 has 14 residues. Trimming at V came to 1 base and at J to 7 bases, leaving 5 bases not matched to a gene. Germline assignment: CDR1 SGHVS and CDR2 FNYEAQ. The CDR3 DNA sequence: TGTGCCAGCAGCTTAGAAGGACAGGGTAGTGGCTACACCTTC. Its protein is CASSLEGQGSGYTF. Using reference TRBV7-6 and TRBJ1-2 for the parts outside the CDR3, the full variable domain is GAGVSQSPRYKVTKRGQDVALRCDPISGHVSLYWYRQALGQGPEFLTYFNYEAQQDKSGLPNDRFSAERPEGSISTLTIQRTEQRDSAMYRCASSLEGQGSGYTFGSGTRLTVV.

This rearrangement joins TRBV30 to TRBJ1-2; TRBD1 aligns across 8 bases. After removal of 4 bases from V and 4 bases from J, the junction contained 8 bases not matched to a gene. Germline CDR1 reads GTSNPN; CDR2 reads SVGIG (reference sequence). This CDR3 region has 14 residues. DNA for the CDR3: TGTGCCTGGACCCGGACAGGGATAGTCTATGGCTACACCTTC. It codes for CAWTRTGIVYGYTF.

The chain carries TRBV7-9 and TRBJ1-2, with TRBD1 matching over 7 bases. J gave up 7 bases and V 1 base, and 6 bases lay outside the gene matches. The CDR3 extends over 14 amino acids. CDR1 and CDR2 from the germline V gene are SEHNR and FQNEAQ (reference sequence). CDR3 sequence: CASSLVQGQGGYTF. The CDR3, as DNA: TGTGCCAGCAGCTTAGTACAGGGGCAGGGTGGCTACACCTTC.

The rearrangement joins TRBV7-3 to TRBJ2-3; 10 bases agree with TRBD2. Germline CDR1 is SGHTA and CDR2 is FQGTGA. J lost 6 bases, V lost 2 bases, and 17 bases had no gene match. CDR3 length: 19 residues. DNA of the CDR3: TGTGCCAGCAGCTTATCGAATCGTGGGGAGCGGGGGGGCATGGATACGCAGTATTTT. As protein: CASSLSNRGERGGMDTQYF.

The genes are TRBV27 and TRBJ2-7, with a possible D match to TRBD1 (6 bases). CDR3 size: 14 residues. CDR1 is MNHEY, CDR2 SMNVEV, per germline (reference sequence). Trimming pared 6 bases from V and 1 base from J, leaving 13 bases between. Here the CDR3 reads CASRDTGTSYEQYF. DNA of the CDR3: TGTGCCAGCAGGGACACAGGGACGTCCTACGAGCAGTACTTC.

V usage is TRBV7-2 and J usage is TRBJ2-7; TRBD2 matches 9 bases. The V segment lost 4 bases and the J segment 0 bases; nucleotides outside the gene matches: 4. This CDR3 contains 15 residues. Germline values: CDR1 SGHTA, CDR2 FQGNSA. CDR3 region: CASSSGLAYSYEQYF. In DNA form, the CDR3 reads TGTGCCAGCAGCTCAGGACTAGCGTACTCCTACGAGCAGTACTTC.

This sequence joins TRBV5-5 and TRBJ2-5; D ambiguous. Germline V gives CDR1 SGHKS, CDR2 YYEKEE (reference sequence). CDR3 length: 12 amino acids. Trimming stripped 4 bases from V and 5 bases from J, with 9 bases between. In DNA, the CDR3 is TGTGCCAGCAGCATAGATCGGGAGACCCAGTACTTC. This gives the protein CASSIDRETQYF.

V is TRBV29-1 and J is TRBJ2-1, with TRBD2 matching 9 bases. With 5 bases clipped from V and 9 bases from J, the junction kept 5 bases outside the gene matches. Germline V gene lookup returns CDR1 SQVTM and CDR2 ANQGSEA. The CDR3 runs to 12 residues. The CDR3 protein is CSVSGLASEQFF. Here the CDR3 DNA reads TGCAGCGTTTCCGGACTAGCGAGTGAGCAGTTCTTC.

The chain carries TRBV7-2 and TRBJ1-6, with unresolved D. Trimming cost V 5 bases and J 4 bases, with 3 bases left between them. The CDR3 loop spans 12 amino acids. Germline values: CDR1 SGHTA, CDR2 FQGNSA. The CDR3 DNA is TGTGCCAGCAGCCTATATAATTCACCCCTCCACTTT. Protein sequence: CASSLYNSPLHF.

V usage is TRBV7-6 and J usage is TRBJ2-5; TRBD2 matches at 12 bases. This CDR3 comprises 18 residues. Germline values: CDR1 SGHVS, CDR2 FNYEAQ. With 2 bases clipped from V and 1 base from J, the junction kept 8 bases outside the gene matches. CDR3 in amino acids: CASSLSLAGGLSQETQYF. CDR3 nucleotide sequence: TGTGCCAGCAGCTTAAGTCTAGCGGGGGGGCTATCCCAAGAGACCCAGTACTTC. Complete variable domain (other parts from reference TRBV7-6 and TRBJ2-5): GAGVSQSPRYKVTKRGQDVALRCDPISGHVSLYWYRQALGQGPEFLTYFNYEAQQDKSGLPNDRFSAERPEGSISTLTIQRTEQRDSAMYRCASSLSLAGGLSQETQYFGPGTRLLVL.

This clone has a handful of counts. The genes are TRBV5-4 and TRBJ2-5, with TRBD2 identical over 14 bases. The junction had 2 bases not matched to a gene; V was cut back by 3 bases and J by 4 bases. Germline V gene lookup returns CDR1 SGHNT and CDR2 YYREEE (reference sequence). The CDR3 loop spans 15 amino acids. The CDR3 region has the DNA TGTGCCAGCAGCTCCGGGACTAGCGGGAGAGAGACCCAGTACTTC. This translates into CASSSGTSGRETQYF.

J is TRBJ1-4 and V is TRBV5-1; 8 bases map to TRBD1. Germline CDR1 is SGHRS and CDR2 is YFSETQ. The CDR3 is 18 residues long. With 4 bases clipped from V and 2 bases from J, the junction kept 13 bases outside the gene matches. The CDR3 coding sequence is TGCGCCAGCAGCCTCTCTTTCCTAGGACAGGGCACTAATGAAAAACTGTTTTTT. Its protein is CASSLSFLGQGTNEKLFF. Together with reference TRBV5-1 and TRBJ1-4, the CDR3 gives the full variable domain: KAGVTQTPRYLIKTRGQQVTLSCSPISGHRSVSWYQQTPGQGLQFLFEYFSETQRNKGNFPGRFSGRQFSNSRSEMNVSTLELGDSALYLCASSLSFLGQGTNEKLFFGSGTQLSVL.

The chain has TRBV6-5 and TRBJ2-5; D is uncertain. The germline V and J ends were trimmed by 0 bases and 1 base, with 9 bases remaining between them. The CDR3 sequence is 15 residues long. Germline values: CDR1 MNHEY, CDR2 SVGAGI. The CDR3: CASSYSFTSQETQYF. Here the CDR3 DNA reads TGTGCCAGCAGTTACTCGTTCACAAGCCAAGAGACCCAGTACTTC.

This chain uses TRBV6-1 with TRBJ1-6, with D uncertain. CDR3 length: 14 residues. Trimming left V 2 bases short and J 3 bases short, with 5 bases between. Germline V lookup: CDR1 MNHNS, CDR2 SASEGT. Written as DNA, the CDR3 is TGTGCCAGCAGTGAACTAAGCTATAATTCACCCCTCCACTTT. Translated, it gives CASSELSYNSPLHF.

The chain has TRBV10-3 and TRBJ2-5; tentatively, D is TRBD1 (5 bases). Germline V gene data show CDR1 as ENHRY and CDR2 as SYGVKD. V shed 3 bases and J shed 4 bases, with 9 bases lying between them. The CDR3 length is 13 residues. In DNA form, the CDR3 reads TGTGCCATCAGTGATAGGGGCCGAGAGACCCAGTACTTC. This sequence encodes CAISDRGRETQYF.

This chain joins TRBV6-5 and TRBJ2-5, with TRBD1 matching 9 bases. The tail of the sequence fits TRBJ2-7 better, so the J call may be wrong. The CDR3 contains 14 residues. Germline V gives CDR1 MNHEY, CDR2 SVGAGI. The CDR3 coding sequence is TGTGCCAGCAGTCCGGGACAGGGTCCAGGCGAGCAGTACTTC. This codes for CASSPGQGPGEQYF.

The rearrangement joins TRBV5-1 to TRBJ1-1, with D perhaps matching TRBD1 (6 bases). This CDR3 region has 13 residues. CDR1 is SGHRS, CDR2 YFSETQ, per germline. With 4 bases removed from V and 5 bases from J, the gap between germline ends came to 12 bases. CDR3 loop: CASSLGADTEAFF. The CDR3 DNA follows: TGCGCCAGCAGCCTGGGGGCTGATACTGAAGCTTTCTTT. The full variable domain, with the rest looked up from reference TRBV5-1 and TRBJ1-1, is KAGVTQTPRYLIKTRGQQVTLSCSPISGHRSVSWYQQTPGQGLQFLFEYFSETQRNKGNFPGRFSGRQFSNSRSEMNVSTLELGDSALYLCASSLGADTEAFFGQGTRLTVV.

The chain combines TRBV6-1 with TRBJ2-7; 11 bases fit TRBD2. Germline CDR1 and CDR2: MNHNS and SASEGT. V shed 5 bases and J 5 bases; nucleotides not matched to a gene: 8. The length of the CDR3 is 15 residues. CDR3 nucleotides: TGTGCCAGCAGTTCCACTAGCGGGAGACGCAACGAGCAGTACTTC. The encoded protein is CASSSTSGRRNEQYF.

CDR3 sequence reads: CASSPGQSTEAFF. The CDR3 DNA reads TGTGCCAGCAGTCCGGGACAGTCAACTGAAGCTTTCTTT. This chain uses TRBV6-5 with TRBJ1-1; 7 nucleotides line up with TRBD1. CDR3 length: 13 residues. J lost 5 bases, V lost 5 bases, and 5 bases had no gene match. The germline CDR1 and CDR2 sequences are MNHEY and SVGAGI.

This chain uses TRBV5-1 with TRBJ2-1; 7 bases fit TRBD2. V shed 3 bases, J shed 3 bases, and the junction held 21 bases outside the gene matches. The germline CDR1 and CDR2 sequences are SGHRS and YFSETQ. CDR3 length: 20 residues. This CDR3 is CASSSPLVRERISDYNEQFF. CDR3 nucleotide sequence: TGCGCCAGCAGCTCCCCCCTCGTGCGGGAGAGGATAAGCGACTACAATGAGCAGTTCTTC.

The rearrangement links TRBV5-4 to TRBJ1-1; TRBD1 matches at 8 bases. This CDR3 spans 13 amino acids. V gave up 4 bases and J gave up 6 bases; unmatched junction bases: 5. Germline CDR1 SGHNT, CDR2 YYREEE (reference sequence). The CDR3 sequence: CASSQDRVPEAFF. In DNA form, the CDR3 reads TGTGCCAGCAGCCAGGACAGGGTACCTGAAGCTTTCTTT.

This rearrangement joins TRBV7-3 to TRBJ2-1; 12 bases align to TRBD2. This CDR3 is 17 amino acids long. Germline assignment: CDR1 SGHTA and CDR2 FQGTGA. V dropped 6 bases and J dropped 0; count of bases not matched to a gene: 6. The CDR3, as DNA: TGTGCCAGCAGGTCTAGCGGGAGGGCCCTCTCCTACAATGAGCAGTTCTTC. It is translated as CASRSSGRALSYNEQFF. The complete variable domain, with remaining parts taken from reference TRBV7-3 and TRBJ2-1, reads GAGVSQTPSNKVTEKGKYVELRCDPISGHTALYWYRQSLGQGPEFLIYFQGTGAADDSGLPNDRFFAVRPEGSVSTLKIQRTERGDSAVYLCASRSSGRALSYNEQFFGPGTRLTVL.

V usage is TRBV4-3 and J usage is TRBJ2-7, with TRBD2 as a possible D gene (6 bases). Trimming stripped 3 bases from V and 5 bases from J, with 17 bases between. The CDR3 runs 15 residues. The germline CDR1 and CDR2 sequences are LGHNA and YSLEER. The CDR3 is CASSQDKVGGDEQYF. In DNA form, the CDR3 reads TGCGCCAGCAGCCAGGACAAGGTTGGAGGGGACGAGCAGTACTTC.

This clone was detected only a few times. The gene calls are TRBV30 and TRBJ1-5; D is unresolved. Trimming removed 5 bases at V and 2 bases at J, with 10 bases between. The CDR3 spans 13 residues. Germline-derived CDR1 and CDR2 are GTSNPN and SVGIG (reference sequence). CDR3 DNA: TGTGCCTGGGAGTCGGCGGGCAATCAGCCCCAGCATTTT. Translating it yields CAWESAGNQPQHF.

CDR3 loop: CASSESTGELFF. Written as DNA, the CDR3 is TGTGCCAGCAGTGAATCGACAGGGGAGCTGTTTTTT. This chain joins TRBV6-1 and TRBJ2-2; D unclear. The CDR3 runs to 12 residues. V was cut by 2 bases and J by 8 bases, with 6 bases left in between. Germline V gene lookup returns CDR1 MNHNS and CDR2 SASEGT.

This clone was seen a single time. This rearrangement joins TRBV5-1 to TRBJ2-1, with TRBD1 matching 11 bases. The CDR3 sequence is 15 residues long. V was pared by 4 bases and J by 3 bases, with 3 bases of the junction left unmatched. Per germline, CDR1 SGHRS and CDR2 YFSETQ. This chain's CDR3 is CASSRTGGIYNEQFF. The DNA for the CDR3 is TGCGCCAGCAGCCGGACAGGGGGCATCTACAATGAGCAGTTCTTC.

The chain has TRBV5-1 and TRBJ2-5; 8 nucleotides align to TRBD2. V shed 1 base, J shed 1 base, and the junction held 9 bases outside the gene matches. CDR1 and CDR2 from the germline V gene are SGHRS and YFSETQ. This CDR3 is built from 17 residues. Here the CDR3 reads CASSLSPGGSGQETQYF. In nucleotides, the CDR3 is TGCGCCAGCAGCTTGTCTCCGGGGGGGTCCGGCCAAGAGACCCAGTACTTC.